This T cell receptor (beta chain) was observed in a study of a mutant IDH1 vaccine in newly diagnosed glioma. The sample's time point: week 11, during vaccination. Doses comprised 300 ug of mutant IDH1 20-mer peptide each, plus topical imiquimod. Points on this clone: What it binds is unknown.

The germline V gene encodes CDR1 SGHVS and CDR2 FNYEAQ. The CDR3 is made up of 17 amino acids. Trimming took 1 base from V and 8 from J; bases not matched to a gene: 12. Using immunoSEQ multiplex PCR, the repertoire was profiled, and TCRdb retains in-frame clones only, with some absent. The sample lists roughly 57,000 clones, about 91% occurring once. The V call is TRBV7-6, the J call TRBJ2-1; 9 bases map to TRBD2. The sample consisted of PBMCs, taken from a glioma patient whose treatment included an IDH1 peptide vaccine. This TCR was recovered from a middle-aged man with glioma. The DNA of the CDR3 is TGTGCCAGCAGCTTAGAGTCAGCGGGGGGCAACCTGGATGAGCAGTTCTTC. Protein product: CASSLESAGGNLDEQFF.